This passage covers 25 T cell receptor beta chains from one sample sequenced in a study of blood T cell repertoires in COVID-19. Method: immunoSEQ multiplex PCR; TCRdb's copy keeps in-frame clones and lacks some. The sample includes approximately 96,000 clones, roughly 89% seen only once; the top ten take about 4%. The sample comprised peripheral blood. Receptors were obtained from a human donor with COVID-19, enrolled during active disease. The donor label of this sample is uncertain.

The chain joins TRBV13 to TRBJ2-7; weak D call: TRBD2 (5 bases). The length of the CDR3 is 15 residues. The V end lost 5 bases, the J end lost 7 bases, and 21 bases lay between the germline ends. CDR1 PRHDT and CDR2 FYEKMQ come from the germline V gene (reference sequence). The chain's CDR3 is CASSRGRPPPGEQYF. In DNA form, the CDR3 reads TGTGCCAGCAGCCGCGGACGGCCTCCCCCGGGGGAGCAGTACTTC.

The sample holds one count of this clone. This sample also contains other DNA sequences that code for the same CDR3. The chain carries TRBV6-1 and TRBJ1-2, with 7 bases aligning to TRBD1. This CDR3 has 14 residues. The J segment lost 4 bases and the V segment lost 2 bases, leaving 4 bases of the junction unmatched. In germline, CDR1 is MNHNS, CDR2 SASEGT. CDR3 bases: TGTGCCAGCAGTGAACAGGGACAGAGCTATGGCTACACCTTC. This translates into CASSEQGQSYGYTF.

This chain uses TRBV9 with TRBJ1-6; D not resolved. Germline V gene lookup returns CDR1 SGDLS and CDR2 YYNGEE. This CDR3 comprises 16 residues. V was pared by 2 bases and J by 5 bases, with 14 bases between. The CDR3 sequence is CASSVGPVLNNSPLHF. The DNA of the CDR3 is TGTGCCAGCAGCGTGGGCCCGGTGCTTAATAATTCACCCCTCCACTTT.

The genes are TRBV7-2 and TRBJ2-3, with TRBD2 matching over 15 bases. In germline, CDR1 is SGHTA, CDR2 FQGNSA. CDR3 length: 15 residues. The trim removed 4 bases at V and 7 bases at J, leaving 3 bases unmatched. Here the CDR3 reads CASSWTSGGAYTQYF. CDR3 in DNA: TGTGCCAGCAGCTGGACTAGCGGGGGGGCTTATACGCAGTATTTT.

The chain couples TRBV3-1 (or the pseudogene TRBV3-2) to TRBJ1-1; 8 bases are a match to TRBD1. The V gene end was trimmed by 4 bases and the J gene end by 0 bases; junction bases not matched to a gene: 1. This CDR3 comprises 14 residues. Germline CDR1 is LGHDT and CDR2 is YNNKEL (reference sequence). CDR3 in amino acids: CASSRDRLNTEAFF. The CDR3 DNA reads TGTGCCAGCAGCCGGGACAGGCTGAACACTGAAGCTTTCTTT.

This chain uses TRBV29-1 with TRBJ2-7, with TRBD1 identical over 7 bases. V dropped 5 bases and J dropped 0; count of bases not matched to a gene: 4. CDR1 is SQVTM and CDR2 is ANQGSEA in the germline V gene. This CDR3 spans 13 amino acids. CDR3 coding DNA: TGCAGCGTTACAGGGGCAGCCTCCTACGAGCAGTACTTC. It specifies CSVTGAASYEQYF.

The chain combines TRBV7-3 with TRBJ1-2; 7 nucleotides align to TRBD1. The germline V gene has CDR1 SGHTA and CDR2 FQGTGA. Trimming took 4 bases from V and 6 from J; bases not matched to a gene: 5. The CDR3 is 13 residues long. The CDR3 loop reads CASSSQGINGYTF. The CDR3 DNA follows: TGTGCCAGCAGCTCACAGGGGATAAATGGCTACACCTTC.

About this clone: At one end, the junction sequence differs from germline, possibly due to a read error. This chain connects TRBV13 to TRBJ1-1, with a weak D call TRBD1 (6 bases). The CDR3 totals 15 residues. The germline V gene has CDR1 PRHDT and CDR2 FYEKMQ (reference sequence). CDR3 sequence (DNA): TGTGCCACCAGCTTAGGGGGACCGGGGGGGACTGAAGCTTTCTTT. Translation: CATSLGGPGGTEAFF.

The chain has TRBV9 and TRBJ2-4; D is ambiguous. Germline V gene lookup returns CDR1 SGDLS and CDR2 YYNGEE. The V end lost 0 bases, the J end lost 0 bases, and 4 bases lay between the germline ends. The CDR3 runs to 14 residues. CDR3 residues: CASSVGLAKNIQYF. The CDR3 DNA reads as TGTGCCAGCAGCGTAGGTCTAGCCAAAAACATTCAGTACTTC.

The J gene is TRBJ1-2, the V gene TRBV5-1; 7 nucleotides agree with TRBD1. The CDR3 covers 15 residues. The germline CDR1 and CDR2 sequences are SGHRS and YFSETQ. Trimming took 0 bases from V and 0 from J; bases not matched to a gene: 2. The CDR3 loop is CASSLVQGANYGYTF. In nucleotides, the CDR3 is TGCGCCAGCAGCTTGGTGCAGGGGGCTAACTATGGCTACACCTTC. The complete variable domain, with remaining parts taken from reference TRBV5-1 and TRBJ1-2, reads KAGVTQTPRYLIKTRGQQVTLSCSPISGHRSVSWYQQTPGQGLQFLFEYFSETQRNKGNFPGRFSGRQFSNSRSEMNVSTLELGDSALYLCASSLVQGANYGYTFGSGTRLTVV.

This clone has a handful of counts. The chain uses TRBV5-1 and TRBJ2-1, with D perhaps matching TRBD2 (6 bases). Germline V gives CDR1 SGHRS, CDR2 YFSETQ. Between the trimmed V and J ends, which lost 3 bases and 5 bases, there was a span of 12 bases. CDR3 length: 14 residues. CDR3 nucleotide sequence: TGCGCCAGCAGCTCGGAGGGTTGGGACAATGAGCAGTTCTTC. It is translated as CASSSEGWDNEQFF.

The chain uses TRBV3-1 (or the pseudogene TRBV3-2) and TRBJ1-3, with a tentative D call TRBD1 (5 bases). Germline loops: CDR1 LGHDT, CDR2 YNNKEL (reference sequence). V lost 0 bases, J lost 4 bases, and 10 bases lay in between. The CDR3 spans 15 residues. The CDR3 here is CASSQEQAVGNTIYF. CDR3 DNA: TGTGCCAGCAGCCAAGAACAGGCGGTGGGAAACACCATATATTTT.

The CDR3 sequence is CSVQGLAAAYEQYF. The CDR3, as DNA: TGCAGCGTTCAAGGACTAGCGGCGGCCTACGAGCAGTACTTC. The V and J genes are TRBV29-1 and TRBJ2-7; 10 bases line up with TRBD2. The length of the CDR3 is 14 residues. V dropped 5 bases and J dropped 2; count of bases not matched to a gene: 6. Per germline, CDR1 SQVTM and CDR2 ANQGSEA.

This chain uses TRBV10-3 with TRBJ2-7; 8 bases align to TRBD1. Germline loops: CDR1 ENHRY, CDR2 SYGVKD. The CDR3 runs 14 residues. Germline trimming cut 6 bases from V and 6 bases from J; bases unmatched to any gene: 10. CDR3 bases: TGTGCCATCAGGCAGGGGGCTGATATGAGCGAGCAGTACTTC. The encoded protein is CAIRQGADMSEQYF.

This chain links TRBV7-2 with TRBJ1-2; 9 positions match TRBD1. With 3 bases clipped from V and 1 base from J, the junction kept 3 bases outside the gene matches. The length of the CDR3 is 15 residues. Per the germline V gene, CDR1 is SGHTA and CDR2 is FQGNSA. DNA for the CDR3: TGTGCCAGCAGCTTTACGACAGGGGGTAACTATGGCTACACCTTC. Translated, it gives CASSFTTGGNYGYTF.

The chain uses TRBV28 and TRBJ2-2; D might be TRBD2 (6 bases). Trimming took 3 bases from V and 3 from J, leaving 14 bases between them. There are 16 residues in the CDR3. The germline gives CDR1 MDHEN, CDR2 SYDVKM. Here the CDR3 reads CASSFPGPGDTGELFF. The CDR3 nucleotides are TGTGCCAGCAGTTTTCCGGGACCGGGGGACACCGGGGAGCTGTTTTTT. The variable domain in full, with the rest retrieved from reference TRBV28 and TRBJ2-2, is DVKVTQSSRYLVKRTGEKVFLECVQDMDHENMFWYRQDPGLGLRLIYFSYDVKMKEKGDIPEGYSVSREKKERFSLILESASTNQTSMYLCASSFPGPGDTGELFFGEGSRLTVL.

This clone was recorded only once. CDR3: CASSPADRGHGYTF. The CDR3 region has the DNA TGTGCCAGCAGCCCGGCTGACAGGGGGCATGGCTACACCTTC. V usage is TRBV7-2 and J usage is TRBJ1-2; 10 bases map to TRBD1. The length of the CDR3 is 14 residues. Trimming removed 5 bases from V and 6 bases from J; junction bases left unmatched: 6. CDR1 and CDR2 (germline): SGHTA, FQGNSA.

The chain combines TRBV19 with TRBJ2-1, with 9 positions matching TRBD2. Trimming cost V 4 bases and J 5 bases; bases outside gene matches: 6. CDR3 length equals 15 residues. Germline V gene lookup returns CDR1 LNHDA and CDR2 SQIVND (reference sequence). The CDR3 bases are TGTGCCAGTAGTAGTGTTGCTAGCGGGAACAATGAGCAGTTCTTC. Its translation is CASSSVASGNNEQFF.

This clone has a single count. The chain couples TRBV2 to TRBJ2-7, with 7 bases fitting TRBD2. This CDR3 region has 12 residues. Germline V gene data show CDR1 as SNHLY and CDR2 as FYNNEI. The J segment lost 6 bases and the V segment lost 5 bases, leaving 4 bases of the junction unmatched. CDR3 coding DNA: TGTGCCAGCAGTCTTGGACTAGTCGAGCAGTACTTC. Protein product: CASSLGLVEQYF.

The CDR3 spells CASSLTGHANTEAFF. In DNA form, the CDR3 reads TGTGCCAGCAGTTTAACGGGACACGCGAACACTGAAGCTTTCTTT. This sequence joins TRBV27 and TRBJ1-1; TRBD1 is a possible D gene (6 bases). Germline loops: CDR1 MNHEY, CDR2 SMNVEV (reference sequence). V was cut by 2 bases and J by 1 base, with 11 bases left in between. This CDR3 comprises 15 residues.

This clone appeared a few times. CDR3 sequence reads: CASSLYRGVLYNEQFF. The CDR3 DNA is TGTGCCAGCAGTTTATATCGGGGGGTCCTTTACAATGAGCAGTTCTTC. The rearrangement joins TRBV27 to TRBJ2-1, with TRBD2 matching over 7 bases. CDR1 is MNHEY and CDR2 is SMNVEV in the germline V gene (reference sequence). V shed 1 base and J 4 bases; nucleotides not matched to a gene: 7. The CDR3 consists of 16 residues.

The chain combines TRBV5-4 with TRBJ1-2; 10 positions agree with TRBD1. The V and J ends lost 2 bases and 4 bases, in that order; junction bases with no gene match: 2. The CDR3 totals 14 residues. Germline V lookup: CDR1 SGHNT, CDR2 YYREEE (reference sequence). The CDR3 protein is CASSFRDRGYGYTF. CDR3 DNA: TGTGCCAGCAGCTTCCGGGACAGGGGCTATGGCTACACCTTC.

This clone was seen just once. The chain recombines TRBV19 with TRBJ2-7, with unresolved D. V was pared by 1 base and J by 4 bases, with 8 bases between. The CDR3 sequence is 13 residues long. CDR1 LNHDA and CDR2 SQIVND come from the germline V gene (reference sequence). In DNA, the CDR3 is TGTGCCAGTAGTATAGGTGTCGGTTACGAGCAGTACTTC. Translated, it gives CASSIGVGYEQYF.

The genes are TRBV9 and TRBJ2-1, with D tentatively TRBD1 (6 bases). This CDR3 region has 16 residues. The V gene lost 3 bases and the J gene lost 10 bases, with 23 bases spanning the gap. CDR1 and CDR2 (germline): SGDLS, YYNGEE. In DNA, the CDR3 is TGTGCCAGCAGCGGTGCCACCGGGACAAGTACGGGAGAGCAGTTCTTC. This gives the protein CASSGATGTSTGEQFF.

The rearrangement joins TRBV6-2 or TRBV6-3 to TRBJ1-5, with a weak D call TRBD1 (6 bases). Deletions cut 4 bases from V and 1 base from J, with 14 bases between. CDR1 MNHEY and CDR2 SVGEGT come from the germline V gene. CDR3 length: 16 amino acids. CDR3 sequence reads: CASSSWGQMSNQPQHF. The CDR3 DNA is TGTGCCAGCAGTTCCTGGGGACAAATGAGCAATCAGCCCCAGCATTTT.